This T cell receptor beta chain was recovered during a study of blood T cell repertoires in COVID-19. Looking at the study overall: Researchers got acute and convalescent COVID-19 samples from the United States, Italy and Spain.

This CDR3 is built from 12 residues. Trimming stripped 3 bases from V and 5 bases from J, with 7 bases between. The germline CDR1 and CDR2 sequences are LGHDT and YNNKEL (reference sequence). Assay: immunoSEQ multiplex PCR; the TCRdb copy retains only in-frame clones and omits some. The table has approximately 300,000 clones, less than 85% seen once. Individuals drawn from approximately 26 US areas were about 18 to 95 years old. The TCR sequence derives from a woman in her twenties or thirties who had been exposed to COVID-19. The sequenced material came from PBMCs or T cells enriched from blood (not recorded which). The chain has TRBV3-1 (or the pseudogene TRBV3-2) and TRBJ1-2; no definite D call. Here the CDR3 DNA reads TGTGCCAGCAGCCATCTGAGATATGGCTACACCTTC. Encoded protein: CASSHLRYGYTF.